These 22 T cell receptor beta chains were sequenced from one sample in a study of T cells in Graves' hyperthyroidism and ophthalmopathy (dated by TCRdb to between 2018 and 2021). Library method: multiplex PCR. Sequencing instrument: Illumina HiSeq 2000. The TCR beta CDR3 regions were amplified from the RNA transcripts. The TCR CDR3 was subjected to a first round of RT-PCR using the HTBI primer set and the Qiagen OneStep RT-PCR kit. TCRdb itself trimmed the public reads at Q25 with fastp, ran MiXCR and retained productive beta chains. Each CDR3 protein appears once, grouped with its most common genes and DNA. The sample table shows 550,000 to 850,000 distinct CDR3 sequences, and 15% to 20% are seen once. The top ten clonotypes cover around 17% of the sample. Sequences were obtained from blood. These receptors all come from a woman aged 45-59 years with Graves' hyperthyroidism that later progressed to Graves' ophthalmopathy.

The chain employs TRBV19 and TRBJ2-2; 7 nucleotides line up with TRBD1. Germline loops: CDR1 LNHDA, CDR2 SQIVND (reference sequence). This CDR3 has 14 amino acids. Losses at the gene ends were 10 bases for V and 2 bases for J; bases not matched to a gene: 7. Written as DNA, the CDR3 is TGTGCCATACGGGACAGAGAAAACACCGGGGAGCTGTTTTTT. Residues: CAIRDRENTGELFF.

The genes are TRBV6-1 and TRBJ2-6, with D perhaps TRBD1 (6 bases). Germline V lookup: CDR1 MNHNS, CDR2 SASEGT. CDR3 length equals 19 residues. V was trimmed by 7 bases and J by 0 bases, leaving 22 bases between them. The CDR3 nucleotides are TGTGCCAGCACCGTCCAAGTAGGACAGTTATTCTCTGGGGCCAACGTCCTGACTTTC. Amino acid sequence: CASTVQVGQLFSGANVLTF.

V and J are TRBV20-1 and TRBJ2-1; weak D call: TRBD2 (6 bases). CDR3 size: 14 residues. Germline V gives CDR1 DFQATT, CDR2 SNEGSKA (reference sequence). V lost 0 bases and J 10 bases, leaving 16 bases between the germline ends. This CDR3 is CSARDSGGAREQFF. Written as DNA, the CDR3 is TGCAGTGCTAGAGATAGTGGAGGGGCCCGGGAGCAGTTCTTC.

This clonotype was counted only a few times. The J gene is TRBJ1-1, the V gene TRBV4-1, with 8 bases that match TRBD1. The CDR3 covers 15 residues. Trimming took 4 bases from V and 4 from J; bases not matched to a gene: 8. Germline V gives CDR1 MGHRA, CDR2 YSYEKL. CDR3 residues: CASSPIGQGRTEAFF. The CDR3 DNA reads as TGCGCCAGCAGCCCGATCGGACAGGGTCGCACTGAAGCTTTCTTT.

This chain uses TRBV6-2 or TRBV6-3 with TRBJ1-2, with unresolved D. Germline CDR1 is MNHEY and CDR2 is SVGEGT. Trimming took 7 bases from V and 0 from J, leaving 9 bases between them. The CDR3 is 13 residues long. The CDR3 nucleotides read TGTGCCAGCAAAACAGCCTCTAACTATGGCTACACCTTC. Encoded protein: CASKTASNYGYTF.

In its sample, this clonotype was seen many times. The chain joins TRBV11-2 to TRBJ1-4, with D maybe TRBD1 (6 bases). The germline V and J ends were trimmed by 5 bases and 5 bases, with 15 bases remaining between them. There are 15 residues in the CDR3. The V gene's germline CDR1 is SGHAT and CDR2 FQNNGV. The DNA for the CDR3 is TGTGCCAGCAGCCAGAGACAGGAACTAAATGAAAAACTGTTTTTT. Its protein is CASSQRQELNEKLFF.

The chain combines TRBV19 with TRBJ1-5; D not resolved. The CDR3 extends over 16 amino acids. The germline V and J ends were trimmed by 5 bases and 0 bases, with 14 bases remaining between them. CDR1 is LNHDA and CDR2 is SQIVND in the germline V gene (reference sequence). CDR3 sequence (DNA): TGTGCCAGTAGTGTTATACCAGACTATAGCAATCAGCCCCAGCATTTT. This codes for CASSVIPDYSNQPQHF. The variable domain in full, with the rest retrieved from reference TRBV19 and TRBJ1-5, is DGGITQSPKYLFRKEGQNVTLSCEQNLNHDAMYWYRQDPGQGLRLIYYSQIVNDFQKGDIAEGYSVSREKKESFPLTVTSAQKNPTAFYLCASSVIPDYSNQPQHFGDGTRLSIL.

The chain joins TRBV12-5 to TRBJ1-1, with 9 bases matching TRBD1. The J segment lost 5 bases and the V segment lost 7 bases, leaving 8 bases of the junction unmatched. The CDR3 has 14 residues. Germline V gives CDR1 LGHNT, CDR2 FRNRAP. This chain's CDR3 is CASAGGTGWTEAFF. In nucleotides, the CDR3 is TGTGCTAGTGCCGGGGGGACAGGGTGGACTGAAGCTTTCTTT.

This clonotype was detected many times. V gene TRBV3-1 combines with J gene TRBJ2-1; D not certain. This CDR3 has 13 residues. The germline gives CDR1 LGHDT, CDR2 YNNKEL (reference sequence). V shed 4 bases and J shed 4 bases, with 8 bases lying between them. CDR3 DNA: TGTGCCAGCAGCCTAAGCAGATACAATGAGCAGTTCTTC. It translates to CASSLSRYNEQFF.

This clonotype was seen repeatedly, ten times or more. This rearrangement joins TRBV6-1 to TRBJ2-2, with 8 bases matching TRBD2. This CDR3 spans 15 amino acids. V shed 5 bases and J 2 bases; nucleotides not matched to a gene: 4. The germline gives CDR1 MNHNS, CDR2 SASEGT. In DNA, the CDR3 is TGTGCCAGCAGTCCAGCGGGAGCTAACACCGGGGAGCTGTTTTTT. This translates into CASSPAGANTGELFF.

This clonotype was found many times. The rearrangement uses TRBV6-1 and TRBJ1-2; 9 nucleotides align to TRBD1. CDR1 is MNHNS, CDR2 SASEGT, per germline. Trimming cost V 5 bases and J 8 bases; bases outside gene matches: 6. The CDR3 extends over 13 amino acids. The CDR3 DNA reads TGTGCCAGCAGTATACAGGGGGCGGAGGGCTACACCTTC. This gives the protein CASSIQGAEGYTF.

This clonotype was seen only once. This may arise from a read error, as a much more abundant clone is one base away. CDR3 sequence reads: CASSSVGSWGSPLHF. As DNA, the CDR3 is TGCGCCAGCAGCTCGGTGGGGAGCTGGGGGTCACCCCTCCACTTT. The V call is TRBV5-1, the J call TRBJ1-6, with D possibly TRBD1 on 5 matching bases. Germline V gene data show CDR1 as SGHRS and CDR2 as YFSETQ. This CDR3 is built from 15 residues. Between the trimmed V and J ends, which lost 3 bases and 10 bases, there was a span of 17 bases.

At least ten counts were recorded for this clonotype. This chain links TRBV11-2 with TRBJ2-2; no clear D gene. Germline V gene lookup returns CDR1 SGHAT and CDR2 FQNNGV. Between the trimmed V and J ends, which lost 0 bases and 5 bases, there was a span of 10 bases. The CDR3 has 15 amino acids. CDR3 sequence reads: CASSLDSSRTGELFF. DNA for the CDR3: TGTGCCAGCAGCTTAGATAGTTCGCGGACCGGGGAGCTGTTTTTT.

Ten or more counts support this clonotype. The chain links TRBV5-5 to TRBJ1-1, with D perhaps TRBD1 (6 bases). The germline CDR1 and CDR2 sequences are SGHKS and YYEKEE (reference sequence). V dropped 0 bases and J dropped 10 bases, with 13 bases sitting between them. This CDR3 has 13 residues. The CDR3 region is CASSLDLQGGAFF. DNA of the CDR3: TGTGCCAGCAGCTTGGACCTACAGGGTGGAGCTTTCTTT.

This clonotype was detected ten times or more. The chain uses TRBV30 and TRBJ1-4, with D tentatively TRBD1 (5 bases). Trimming took 1 base from V and 6 from J, leaving 12 bases between them. The CDR3 is made up of 14 amino acids. Germline V lookup: CDR1 GTSNPN, CDR2 SVGIG (reference sequence). The CDR3 DNA reads as TGTGCCTGGAGTGGGGGGACGGCTGATGAAAAACTGTTTTTT. It yields the protein CAWSGGTADEKLFF.

This clonotype occurred many times. CDR3 bases: TGTGCCAGCAGCCGACAGGGGTTGAACACAGATACGCAGTATTTT. It yields the protein CASSRQGLNTDTQYF. This sequence joins TRBV11-3 and TRBJ2-3; 8 bases align to TRBD1. V trimming: 5 bases; J trimming: 2 bases; junction bases outside the gene matches: 6. Germline V gives CDR1 SGHNT, CDR2 YENEEA. The CDR3 totals 15 residues.

This clonotype was picked up a small number of times. The rearrangement links TRBV6-1 to TRBJ2-4, with D hard to call. Germline V gene sequence: CDR1 MNHNS, CDR2 SASEGT. The CDR3 contains 15 residues. V was clipped by 6 bases and J by 0 bases, with 12 bases between them. The CDR3 sequence is CASSYGSPAKNIQYF. Here the CDR3 DNA reads TGTGCCAGCAGCTACGGGTCGCCAGCCAAAAACATTCAGTACTTC.

The rearrangement uses TRBV29-1 and TRBJ2-1, with 10 bases matching TRBD2. V dropped 0 bases and J dropped 8; count of bases not matched to a gene: 13. Germline V gene data show CDR1 as SQVTM and CDR2 as ANQGSEA. This CDR3 has 17 amino acids. The DNA of the CDR3 is TGCAGCGTTGAAGATCAGTTCGAAGCGGGGGGGCGGGATGAGCAGTTCTTC. It encodes CSVEDQFEAGGRDEQFF.

V usage is TRBV7-2 and J usage is TRBJ2-7; 12 bases line up with TRBD2. This CDR3 region has 17 residues. The ends lost 1 base at V and 5 bases at J; junction bases unmatched: 9. CDR1 is SGHTA and CDR2 is FQGNSA in the germline V gene. The CDR3, as DNA: TGTGCCAGCAGCTTAGTGTGGACTAGCGGGGCCCGGGACGAGCAGTACTTC. Translation gives CASSLVWTSGARDEQYF.

The CDR3 DNA follows: TGTGCCAGCAGTGTAACGAGTGACTTTGGGGATACGCAGTATTTT. The encoded protein is CASSVTSDFGDTQYF. The chain combines TRBV6-5 with TRBJ2-3; D not certain. The CDR3 is made up of 15 amino acids. Trimming cost V 5 bases and J 6 bases, with 18 bases left between them. Per the germline V gene, CDR1 is MNHEY and CDR2 is SVGAGI.

This clonotype has a single count. The chain combines TRBV27 with TRBJ2-7; TRBD2 matches at 7 bases. V shed 3 bases, J shed 4 bases, and the junction held 6 bases outside the gene matches. The CDR3 contains 14 residues. Per germline, CDR1 MNHEY and CDR2 SMNVEV (reference sequence). DNA for the CDR3: TGTGCCAGCAGTTTCCGCGGGGGAGCGTACGAGCAGTACTTC. Protein sequence: CASSFRGGAYEQYF.

The chain employs TRBV5-4 and TRBJ2-7; 8 nucleotides match TRBD1. Germline V CDR1 and CDR2: SGHNT, YYREEE (reference sequence). The J segment lost 5 bases and the V segment lost 5 bases, leaving 6 bases of the junction unmatched. CDR3 length: 13 residues. The CDR3 coding sequence is TGTGCCAGCAGGTGGCAGGGGGCCCACGAGCAGTACTTC. Residues: CASRWQGAHEQYF.